A selection of T cell receptor beta chains follows, all from one sample in a study of T-cell memory formation after mild COVID-19. TCRdb used MiXCR to reprocess the 5' RACE reads, holding one entry per CDR3 protein. The repertoire holds around 180,000 distinct CDR3 sequences, with under 20% as singletons. Source material: PBMCs or a T cell subset sorted from them (not recorded which). The receptor source for this set is a man aged 18 to 29 who had mild COVID-19 (a few samples of this study predate the infection). Cell type and time point are not known. CDR3s include the opening cysteine and the closing phenylalanine or tryptophan. D genes are given only for firm matches. Size values are once, few and many counts, or a class for expanded clones, and some rows have none.

V: TRBV7-2; J: TRBJ2-5; D: NA; size: many; CDR3: CASSLSFQTQYF; DNA: TGTGCCAGCAGCTTAAGTTTCCAGACCCAGTACTTC
V: TRBV7-9; J: TRBJ1-5; D: NA; size: many; CDR3: CASSIQGQHQPQHF; DNA: TGTGCCAGCAGCATCCAGGGCCAGCATCAGCCCCAGCATTTT
V: TRBV25-1; J: TRBJ2-1; D: TRBD2; size: few; CDR3: CASSEYPGRSGENEQFF; DNA: TGTGCCAGCAGTGAATATCCCGGTCGTAGCGGGGAGAATGAGCAGTTCTTC
V: TRBV5-1; J: TRBJ1-2; D: TRBD1; size: NA; CDR3: CASSSTGARGDYGYTF; DNA: TGCGCCAGCAGCTCGACAGGGGCCCGGGGAGACTATGGCTACACCTTC
V: TRBV5-4; J: TRBJ2-1; D: NA; size: few; CDR3: CASGPRTGDEQFF; DNA: TGTGCCAGCGGGCCAAGAACAGGCGATGAGCAGTTCTTC
V: TRBV15; J: TRBJ1-4; D: TRBD1; size: few; CDR3: CATSRVGTVLFF; DNA: TGTGCCACCAGCAGGGTGGGGACAGTATTGTTTTTT
V: TRBV24-1; J: TRBJ2-5; D: NA; size: NA; CDR3: CATSDLETQYF; DNA: TGTGCCACCAGTGATTTGGAGACCCAGTACTTC
V: TRBV18; J: TRBJ2-2; D: NA; size: few; CDR3: CASSPATGNTGELFF; DNA: TGTGCCAGCTCACCAGCGACAGGGAACACCGGGGAGCTGTTTTTT
V: TRBV12-3/TRBV12-4; J: TRBJ1-1; D: NA; size: many; CDR3: CASSLLGAAPNTEAFF; DNA: TGTGCCAGCAGTTTATTGGGCGCGGCCCCAAACACTGAAGCTTTCTTT
V: TRBV20-1; J: TRBJ1-2; D: NA; size: NA; CDR3: CSARSPLGYGYTF; DNA: TGCAGTGCTAGATCACCCTTAGGCTATGGCTACACCTTC
V: TRBV7-2; J: TRBJ2-1; D: NA; size: few; CDR3: CASTFGGTAYNEQFF; DNA: TGTGCCAGCACCTTCGGAGGGACAGCTTACAATGAGCAGTTCTTC
V: TRBV20-1; J: TRBJ2-3; D: NA; size: NA; CDR3: CSARGAATDTQYF; DNA: TGCAGTGCTAGGGGGGCGGCCACAGATACGCAGTATTTT
V: TRBV19; J: TRBJ2-7; D: NA; size: NA; CDR3: CASNHGRDTSYEQYF; DNA: TGTGCCAGTAATCACGGAAGGGACACATCCTACGAGCAGTACTTC
V: TRBV19; J: TRBJ2-7; D: NA; size: NA; CDR3: CASSRTENYEQYF; DNA: TGTGCCAGTAGTAGGACTGAAAACTACGAGCAGTACTTC
V: TRBV29-1; J: TRBJ2-5; D: NA; size: NA; CDR3: CSVGRGVGETQYF; DNA: TGCAGCGTGGGACGTGGAGTTGGAGAGACCCAGTACTTC
V: TRBV5-1; J: TRBJ1-2; D: TRBD1; size: NA; CDR3: CASSLVAGTGSGYTF; DNA: TGCGCCAGCAGCTTGGTAGCTGGGACAGGGTCTGGCTACACCTTC
V: TRBV11-2; J: TRBJ2-6; D: NA; size: NA; CDR3: CASGPARGDVLTF; DNA: TGTGCCAGCGGCCCGGCCAGGGGGGACGTCCTGACTTTC
V: TRBV5-1; J: TRBJ1-2; D: NA; size: many; CDR3: CASSTDNYGYTF; DNA: TGCGCCAGCAGCACCGACAACTATGGCTACACCTTC
V: TRBV2; J: TRBJ1-5; D: NA; size: few; CDR3: CASKMGSTYQPQHF; DNA: TGTGCCAGCAAAATGGGCAGTACCTATCAGCCCCAGCATTTT
V: TRBV6-5; J: TRBJ1-5; D: NA; size: few; CDR3: CASSLGGPQDQPQHF; DNA: TGTGCCAGCAGCCTCGGGGGCCCCCAGGATCAGCCCCAGCATTTT
V: TRBV7-9; J: TRBJ2-3; D: NA; size: NA; CDR3: CASSLRGPGIHTQYF; DNA: TGTGCCAGCAGCTTACGGGGGCCCGGGATCCATACGCAGTATTTT
V: TRBV29-1; J: TRBJ1-1; D: NA; size: few; CDR3: CSASGGSEAFF; DNA: TGCAGCGCCTCAGGCGGTTCGGAAGCTTTCTTT
V: TRBV20-1; J: TRBJ1-1; D: NA; size: NA; CDR3: CSASRDPRVALAFF; DNA: TGCAGTGCTAGTCGGGATCCACGAGTAGCATTGGCTTTCTTT
V: TRBV25-1; J: TRBJ2-7; D: NA; size: NA; CDR3: CASSAYTSYEQYF; DNA: TGTGCCAGCAGTGCGTACACTTCCTACGAGCAGTACTTC
V: TRBV7-2; J: TRBJ1-6; D: NA; size: many; CDR3: CASSSQGSPLHF; DNA: TGTGCCAGCAGCTCACAGGGATCACCCCTCCACTTT
V: TRBV18; J: TRBJ2-3; D: TRBD2; size: few; CDR3: CASSPPNSGGTDTQYF; DNA: TGTGCCAGCTCCCCTCCCAATAGCGGGGGCACAGATACGCAGTATTTT
V: TRBV10-3; J: TRBJ2-2; D: TRBD2; size: NA; CDR3: CAISRRTSGAGELFF; DNA: TGTGCCATCAGCCGGAGGACTAGCGGGGCCGGGGAGCTGTTTTTT
V: TRBV10-3; J: TRBJ2-2; D: NA; size: few; CDR3: CATSGRVSPSTGELFF; DNA: TGTGCCACGTCGGGTAGGGTAAGCCCTAGCACCGGGGAGCTGTTTTTT
V: TRBV3-1; J: TRBJ2-3; D: TRBD2; size: NA; CDR3: CASSQAKRGGTDTQYF; DNA: TGTGCCAGCAGCCAAGCGAAGCGGGGGGGTACAGATACGCAGTATTTT
V: TRBV7-9; J: TRBJ2-3; D: NA; size: many; CDR3: CASSLSRDTQYF; DNA: TGTGCCAGCAGCTTAAGTAGAGATACGCAGTATTTT
V: TRBV6-5; J: TRBJ2-6; D: NA; size: few; CDR3: CARVHGSGANVLTF; DNA: TGTGCCAGGGTACACGGCTCTGGGGCCAACGTCCTGACTTTC
V: TRBV7-2; J: TRBJ2-3; D: TRBD2; size: few; CDR3: CASRRLAGGTDTQYF; DNA: TGTGCCAGCAGACGACTAGCGGGGGGTACAGATACGCAGTATTTT
V: TRBV28; J: TRBJ2-2; D: NA; size: few; CDR3: CASSWAFLSGELFF; DNA: TGTGCCAGCAGTTGGGCGTTCCTGTCGGGGGAGCTGTTTTTT